This T cell receptor beta chain was captured in a study of blood T cell repertoires in COVID-19. Per the germline V gene, CDR1 is LNHDA and CDR2 is SQIVND (reference sequence). The CDR3 is 16 amino acids. V lost 8 bases to trimming and J lost 7 bases; unmatched junction nucleotides: 15. The assay was immunoSEQ multiplex PCR, and TCRdb's table has in-frame clones only and misses some. The sample has approximately 160,000 clones, over 70% seen once. The sequence came from a woman over 75 with active or convalescent COVID-19. The specimen sequenced was peripheral blood. The rearrangement links TRBV19 to TRBJ1-1, with 11 positions matching TRBD1. CDR3 DNA: TGTGCCAGTGTTAGCCTCCGGACAGGGGGCGCAGGTGAAGCTTTCTTT. Amino acids: CASVSLRTGGAGEAFF.